This T cell receptor beta chain appears in the sequencing data of a study of control samples from healthy donors and cancer patients (dated by TCRdb to about 2020). Trimming at the junction amounts to 5 bases on V and 3 bases on J, and the germline ends lie 14 bases apart. The germline V gene provides CDR1 MGHDK and CDR2 SYGVNS. The CDR3 goes from the cysteine to the phenylalanine over 15 residues. The entry retains the CDR3 DNA only, 45 bases that are in frame from base 1. The table lists this clone with a count of one. No cognate antigen has been identified for it. Within one base of it there is no much larger clone, and no base qualities were kept. To prepare the library, the immunoSEQ multiplex PCR assay was applied. TCRdb obtained this table from immuneACCESS and retained in-frame rearrangements with V and J assigned. These tables miss some clones; where compared with another copy, unresolved V genes account for less than half of the shortfall, and the remainder is unexplained. For this sample there are 150,000 or so clones; approximately 94% appear just once. The biggest ten clones account for 5.5% to 7.5% of the sample.

The clonotype comes from a man between 18 and 29 years old in good health. The specimen sequenced was blood. The chain is encoded by TRBV25-1 joined to TRBJ2-1; the D segment could be TRBD1, given 6 matching bases. The CDR3 loop reads CASSRQEAVYNEQFF. The DNA sequence is given as TGTGCCAGCAGTCGACAGGAGGCGGTCTACAATGAGCAGTTCTTC.